Many counts were recorded for the clone carrying this TCR beta chain. Amplification of TCR beta CDR3 regions used RNA as the template. The TCR CDR3 first-round RT-PCR relied on the HTBI primer set. TCRdb re-called the multiplex PCR reads through MiXCR, storing one row per CDR3 protein. The sample lists around 350,000 distinct CDR3 sequences, about 17% occurring once. The data originate from a study of T cells in Graves' hyperthyroidism and ophthalmopathy. This clonotype was obtained from a woman in her thirties with Graves' hyperthyroidism that later progressed to Graves' ophthalmopathy. The specimen was blood.

The CDR3 reads CASSSQNRQEAFF. The CDR3 DNA reads as TGTGCCAGCAGTTCCCAAAACAGGCAAGAAGCTTTCTTT. The chain couples TRBV2 to TRBJ1-1; D perhaps matches TRBD1 (5 bases). CDR3 length equals 13 residues. V lost 5 bases to trimming and J lost 8 bases, with 15 bases between them. The V gene's germline CDR1 is SNHLY and CDR2 FYNNEI.